The 15 T cell receptor beta chains below were found in one sample sequenced in a study of shared clonotypes between healthy human individuals. Only in-frame clones appear in the TCRdb table, and some are missing; sequencing was by immunoSEQ multiplex PCR. Altogether about 710,000 clones are present, approximately 72% being singletons, with the ten largest covering around 1.8%. The sequencing input was memory CD4+ T cells sorted from blood. Subset reported: CD45RA-negative fraction. The receptors were gathered from a woman aged 30 to 39 in good health.

This sequence joins TRBV19 and TRBJ2-2, with 8 bases identical to TRBD1. Germline-derived CDR1 and CDR2 are LNHDA and SQIVND (reference sequence). V dropped 0 bases and J dropped 2; count of bases not matched to a gene: 2. This CDR3 is built from 16 residues. The CDR3 loop is CASSIDSGGNTGELFF. In DNA, the CDR3 is TGTGCCAGTAGTATAGATTCAGGGGGCAACACCGGGGAGCTGTTTTTT. The variable domain in full, with the rest retrieved from reference TRBV19 and TRBJ2-2, is DGGITQSPKYLFRKEGQNVTLSCEQNLNHDAMYWYRQDPGQGLRLIYYSQIVNDFQKGDIAEGYSVSREKKESFPLTVTSAQKNPTAFYLCASSIDSGGNTGELFFGEGSRLTVL.

J is TRBJ2-1 and V is TRBV5-1; D unresolved. V was pared by 0 bases and J by 5 bases, with 12 bases between. The CDR3 loop spans 15 amino acids. CDR1 and CDR2 from the germline V gene are SGHRS and YFSETQ. In nucleotides, the CDR3 is TGCGCCAGCAGCTTGGCCATCGGCACCAACAATGAGCAGTTCTTC. It encodes CASSLAIGTNNEQFF. Full variable domain (outside the CDR3, taken from reference TRBV5-1 and TRBJ2-1): KAGVTQTPRYLIKTRGQQVTLSCSPISGHRSVSWYQQTPGQGLQFLFEYFSETQRNKGNFPGRFSGRQFSNSRSEMNVSTLELGDSALYLCASSLAIGTNNEQFFGPGTRLTVL.

Here the CDR3 DNA reads TGTGCCAGCAGCTTGTCGGGAGTTGTATTGGAGACCCAGTACTTC. This encodes CASSLSGVVLETQYF. The J gene is TRBJ2-5, the V gene TRBV7-2, with D possibly matching TRBD2 (6 bases). Germline CDR1 is SGHTA and CDR2 is FQGNSA. This CDR3 is 15 amino acids long. V lost 3 bases and J lost 5, with 16 bases in between. Full variable domain (remainder filled in from reference TRBV7-2 and TRBJ2-5): GAGVSQSPSNKVTEKGKDVELRCDPISGHTALYWYRQSLGQGLEFLIYFQGNSAPDKSGLPSDRFSAERTGGSVSTLTIQRTQQEDSAVYLCASSLSGVVLETQYFGPGTRLLVL.

This chain links TRBV6-1 with TRBJ2-3; TRBD2 matches at 9 bases. The CDR3 sequence is 16 residues long. J lost 4 bases, V lost 2 bases, and 7 bases had no gene match. CDR1 MNHNS and CDR2 SASEGT come from the germline V gene. This CDR3 reads CASSENAGGPADTQYF. As DNA, the CDR3 is TGTGCCAGCAGTGAAAACGCGGGAGGGCCCGCAGATACGCAGTATTTT.

CDR3 amino acids: CASSFQTLPHEQYF. CDR3 sequence (DNA): TGTGCCAGCAGTTTCCAGACCCTCCCCCACGAGCAGTACTTC. V is TRBV27 and J is TRBJ2-7; D is unresolved. Deletions cut 3 bases from V and 5 bases from J, with 14 bases between. Germline loops: CDR1 MNHEY, CDR2 SMNVEV (reference sequence). The CDR3 is 14 residues long.

V usage is TRBV6-4 and J usage is TRBJ1-1; D not resolved. The CDR3 is 14 amino acids. Deletions cut 6 bases from V and 3 bases from J, with 14 bases between. Looked up from germline, CDR1 is MRHNA and CDR2 is SNTAGT. DNA of the CDR3: TGTGCCAGCAGAGCACACCACGATGACACTGAAGCTTTCTTT. Translation gives CASRAHHDDTEAFF.

The chain employs TRBV7-6 and TRBJ1-1; TRBD1 is a possible D gene (6 bases). V lost 4 bases to trimming and J lost 2 bases, with 8 bases between them. Per the germline V gene, CDR1 is SGHVS and CDR2 is FNYEAQ. This CDR3 has 13 residues. The CDR3 sequence: CASSSQGNTEAFF. The CDR3 nucleotides are TGTGCCAGCAGCTCACAGGGAAACACTGAAGCTTTCTTT.

This clone was counted between two and nine times. The chain uses TRBV30 and TRBJ1-2; perhaps TRBD1 as D (5 bases). Germline lookup yields CDR1 GTSNPN and CDR2 SVGIG (reference sequence). V dropped 4 bases and J dropped 4 bases, with 13 bases sitting between them. The CDR3 sequence is 13 residues long. This chain's CDR3 is CAWKWGTGYGYTF. Here the CDR3 DNA reads TGTGCCTGGAAGTGGGGGACTGGCTATGGCTACACCTTC.

This clone was picked up one time. V and J are TRBV29-1 and TRBJ1-2, with TRBD1 identical over 7 bases. Germline assignment: CDR1 SQVTM and CDR2 ANQGSEA. CDR3 length equals 15 residues. Unmatched junction bases numbered 8, after V lost 4 bases and J lost 0 bases. The CDR3, as DNA: TGCAGCGTTGTGACAGGGTCTGGGGCTAACTATGGCTACACCTTC. Translating gives CSVVTGSGANYGYTF.

In this sample, this clone turned up a few times. The CDR3 here is CATDPGLAVPNTGELFF. The CDR3 nucleotides are TGTGCCACCGACCCGGGACTAGCGGTCCCGAACACCGGGGAGCTGTTTTTT. This sequence joins TRBV7-9 and TRBJ2-2; TRBD2 aligns across 11 bases. J gave up 0 bases and V 10 bases, and 10 bases lay outside the gene matches. CDR3 length equals 17 residues. The germline gives CDR1 SEHNR, CDR2 FQNEAQ (reference sequence). Together with reference TRBV7-9 and TRBJ2-2, the CDR3 gives the full variable domain: DTGVSQNPRHKITKRGQNVTFRCDPISEHNRLYWYRQTLGQGPEFLTYFQNEAQLEKSRLLSDRFSAERPKGSFSTLEIQRTEQGDSAMYLCATDPGLAVPNTGELFFGEGSRLTVL.

This chain uses TRBV5-6 with TRBJ1-1; TRBD1 matches 9 bases. The ends lost 4 bases at V and 0 bases at J; junction bases unmatched: 10. From germline, CDR1 is SGHDT and CDR2 YYEEEE. This CDR3 region has 17 residues. CDR3 in DNA: TGTGCCAGCAGCACGGACAGGGGTCCCGTGATGAACACTGAAGCTTTCTTT. Residues: CASSTDRGPVMNTEAFF.

The chain recombines TRBV7-8 with TRBJ2-7, with a tentative D call TRBD2 (5 bases). V shed 0 bases and J shed 4 bases, with 10 bases lying between them. The germline CDR1 and CDR2 sequences are SGHVS and FQNEAQ. This CDR3 comprises 14 residues. The CDR3 region is CASSLAGVIYEQYF. CDR3 DNA sequence: TGTGCCAGCAGCTTAGCGGGAGTTATTTACGAGCAGTACTTC.

The V call is TRBV18, the J call TRBJ2-2, with D possibly being TRBD1 (5 bases). The CDR3 consists of 15 residues. V shed 7 bases and J shed 4 bases, with 16 bases lying between them. CDR1 and CDR2 from the germline V gene are KGHSH and LQKENI. CDR3: CASCQGKVTTGELFF. Here the CDR3 DNA reads TGTGCCAGCTGTCAGGGTAAAGTCACCACCGGGGAGCTGTTTTTT.

CDR3 DNA sequence: TGTGCCAGCAGTCCCCGGCCCCCCATGACTATGAATGAAAAACTGTTTTTT. It is translated as CASSPRPPMTMNEKLFF. The V and J genes are TRBV27 and TRBJ1-4; D remains ambiguous. This CDR3 is 17 amino acids long. Per germline, CDR1 MNHEY and CDR2 SMNVEV (reference sequence). Trimming removed 5 bases at V and 5 bases at J, with 21 bases between.

The J gene is TRBJ2-5, the V gene TRBV7-8, with 9 bases lining up with TRBD1. The CDR3 totals 15 residues. The J segment lost 5 bases and the V segment lost 7 bases, leaving 11 bases of the junction unmatched. Germline V gives CDR1 SGHVS, CDR2 FQNEAQ. CDR3 loop: CASTLSQGAWETQYF. Here the CDR3 DNA reads TGTGCCAGCACTCTCTCACAGGGGGCTTGGGAGACCCAGTACTTC.